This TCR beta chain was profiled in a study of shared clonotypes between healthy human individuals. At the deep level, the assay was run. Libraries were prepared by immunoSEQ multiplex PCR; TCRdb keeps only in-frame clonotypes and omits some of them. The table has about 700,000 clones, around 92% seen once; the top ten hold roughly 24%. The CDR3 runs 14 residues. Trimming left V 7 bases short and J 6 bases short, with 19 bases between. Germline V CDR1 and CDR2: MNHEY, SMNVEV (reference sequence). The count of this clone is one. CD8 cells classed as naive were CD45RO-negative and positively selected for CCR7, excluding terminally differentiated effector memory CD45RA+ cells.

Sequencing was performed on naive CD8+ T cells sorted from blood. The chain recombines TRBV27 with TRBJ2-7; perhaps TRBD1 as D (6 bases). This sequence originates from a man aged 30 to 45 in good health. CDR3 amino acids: CASTHTFGQSEQYF. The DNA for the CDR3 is TGTGCCAGCACCCATACCTTCGGACAGAGCGAGCAGTACTTC.